This is a list of T cell receptor beta chains from one sample in a study of relationships among human T cell subsets. TCRdb independently ran MiXCR on the multiplex PCR reads; one entry per CDR3 protein. Of about 9,100 distinct CDR3 sequences in the sample, roughly 54% were seen once. The sample consisted of memory T cells sorted from blood. These receptors originate from a man aged 40-49 years in good health. The CDR3 runs from the conserved cysteine through the conserved F or W. The D gene is left open where the match is weak. For some rows the clone size is stated as once, few or many, or as a class when expanded; others skip it.

DNA: TGTGCCAGCAGTACCTCAAGACAGACCTACGAGCAGTACTTC; CDR3: CASSTSRQTYEQYF; size: .; D: .; V: TRBV28; J: TRBJ2-7
DNA: TGTGCCAGCAGCCAGGGACAGACTAGCAATCAGCCCCAGCATTTT; CDR3: CASSQGQTSNQPQHF; size: few; D: TRBD1; V: TRBV4-2; J: TRBJ1-5
DNA: TGTGCCAGCAGCCCGGCTCGCGGACCCTACAATGAGCAGTTCTTC; CDR3: CASSPARGPYNEQFF; size: .; D: .; V: TRBV7-4; J: TRBJ2-1
DNA: TGCGCCAGCAGCTTGGCTAGCGGGGATAATGAGCAGTTCTTC; CDR3: CASSLASGDNEQFF; size: once; D: TRBD2; V: TRBV5-1; J: TRBJ2-1
DNA: TGCGCCAGCAGCCCGCGACTAGCCGACTCCTACAATGAGCAGTTCTTC; CDR3: CASSPRLADSYNEQFF; size: few; D: TRBD2; V: TRBV5-1; J: TRBJ2-1
DNA: TGTGCCAGATCTCCCGGGCCGAACAATGAGCAGTTCTTC; CDR3: CARSPGPNNEQFF; size: .; D: .; V: TRBV7-9; J: TRBJ2-1
DNA: TGTGCCAGCAGTCTTGTACAGACGACTCAAGCCACCGGGGAGCTGTTTTTT; CDR3: CASSLVQTTQATGELFF; size: .; D: .; V: TRBV28; J: TRBJ2-2
DNA: TGTGCCAGCAGTTTAGAACTTGCCGCTATCTACGAGCAGTACTTC; CDR3: CASSLELAAIYEQYF; size: .; D: .; V: TRBV28; J: TRBJ2-7
DNA: TGCGCCAGCAGCCAAGATCGACTAGCGGGAGGAACAGATACGCAGTATTTT; CDR3: CASSQDRLAGGTDTQYF; size: .; D: TRBD2; V: TRBV4-1; J: TRBJ2-3
DNA: TGTGCCTGGAGTACGGGAGACTATGGCTACACCTTC; CDR3: CAWSTGDYGYTF; size: .; D: .; V: TRBV30; J: TRBJ1-2
DNA: TGTGCCAGCAGTTTCGCAGGCCGAGACGAGCAGTACTTC; CDR3: CASSFAGRDEQYF; size: .; D: .; V: TRBV28; J: TRBJ2-7
DNA: TGTGCCAGCGGTGGACAGGGTGATTCCTACGAGCAGTACTTC; CDR3: CASGGQGDSYEQYF; size: medium-sized; D: TRBD1; V: TRBV12-3/TRBV12-4; J: TRBJ2-7
DNA: TGCAGCGCCGCGATAGCGGACTACGAGCAGTACTTC; CDR3: CSAAIADYEQYF; size: few; D: .; V: TRBV20-1; J: TRBJ2-7
DNA: TGCGCCAGCAGCTTGACAGGGAACTACTACGAGCAGTACTTC; CDR3: CASSLTGNYYEQYF; size: once; D: .; V: TRBV5-1; J: TRBJ2-7
DNA: TGTGCCAGCAGCTTGTCAGGGGGCTATGGCTACACCTTC; CDR3: CASSLSGGYGYTF; size: few; D: TRBD1; V: TRBV12-3/TRBV12-4; J: TRBJ1-2
DNA: TGCGCCAGCAGTGCGGGGTCTCAGCAGCCCCAGCATTTT; CDR3: CASSAGSQQPQHF; size: few; D: .; V: TRBV10-1; J: TRBJ1-5
DNA: TGTGCCAGCAGCTTAGGAGAGGGGGCGCAGTATTTT; CDR3: CASSLGEGAQYF; size: .; D: .; V: TRBV11-3; J: TRBJ2-3
DNA: TGCAGTGCTAGAGATCCGGGAGGGAGCAATCAGCCCCAGCATTTT; CDR3: CSARDPGGSNQPQHF; size: .; D: .; V: TRBV20-1; J: TRBJ1-5
DNA: TGCAGTGCTAGAGGGCGGCTAGCGGGGGTCAATGAGCAGTTCTTC; CDR3: CSARGRLAGVNEQFF; size: .; D: TRBD2; V: TRBV20-1; J: TRBJ2-1
DNA: TGCAGCTATACCAGGTGGCTCACAGATACGCAGTATTTT; CDR3: CSYTRWLTDTQYF; size: .; D: .; V: TRBV29-1; J: TRBJ2-3
DNA: TGTGCCAGCAGCTTAAAAGCCCAAGGTCAGCCCCAGCATTTT; CDR3: CASSLKAQGQPQHF; size: .; D: .; V: TRBV11-2; J: TRBJ1-5
DNA: TGTGCCAGCAGCCCGCCCCCCAGACTTGGAAACACCATATATTTT; CDR3: CASSPPPRLGNTIYF; size: .; D: .; V: TRBV7-9; J: TRBJ1-3
DNA: TGTGCCAGCAGTTTACTGAGGCGGACTACCAATGAGCAGTTCTTC; CDR3: CASSLLRRTTNEQFF; size: .; D: .; V: TRBV27; J: TRBJ2-1
DNA: TGTGCCAGCAGTTTAATACGACAGGGGAGGCCCAATCAGCCCCAGCATTTT; CDR3: CASSLIRQGRPNQPQHF; size: .; D: TRBD1; V: TRBV28; J: TRBJ1-5
DNA: TGTGCCAGCAGGGGCGGATTACGAGAGACCCAGTACTTC; CDR3: CASRGGLRETQYF; size: .; D: .; V: TRBV2; J: TRBJ2-5
DNA: TGTGCCAGCAGCTTAGAGGCTTCTAGCGGAACGAACACCGGGGAGCTGTTTTTT; CDR3: CASSLEASSGTNTGELFF; size: .; D: TRBD2; V: TRBV7-9; J: TRBJ2-2
DNA: TGTGCCAGCAGCTTCGACAGCTATGAGCAGTTCTTC; CDR3: CASSFDSYEQFF; size: .; D: .; V: TRBV7-6; J: TRBJ2-1
DNA: TGTGCCAGCAGTGTGGTGAACACTGAAGCTTTCTTT; CDR3: CASSVVNTEAFF; size: few; D: .; V: TRBV2; J: TRBJ1-1
DNA: TGCAGTGCTATACTAGCGGGAGGGACGGATACGCAGTATTTT; CDR3: CSAILAGGTDTQYF; size: few; D: TRBD2; V: TRBV20-1; J: TRBJ2-3
DNA: TGTGCCAGCAGCCGCCTGGGGCAACCTGACAACTATGGCTACACCTTC; CDR3: CASSRLGQPDNYGYTF; size: .; D: .; V: TRBV28; J: TRBJ1-2
DNA: TGTGCCAGCAGCTTAGCGGAAAGCTATGGCTACACCTTC; CDR3: CASSLAESYGYTF; size: .; D: .; V: TRBV11-2; J: TRBJ1-2
DNA: TGTGCCAGCAGCCCCCGCGGAGAAAAACTGTTTTTT; CDR3: CASSPRGEKLFF; size: .; D: .; V: TRBV11-2; J: TRBJ1-4
DNA: TGTGCCAGCAGCCATGGAATAGGATACTACACCTTC; CDR3: CASSHGIGYYTF; size: .; D: .; V: TRBV14; J: TRBJ1-2
DNA: TGTGCCAGCATGGGGAGCTCCTACGAGCAGTACTTC; CDR3: CASMGSSYEQYF; size: .; D: .; V: TRBV7-9; J: TRBJ2-7
DNA: TGTGCCAGCAGTCCGGGGACAGTCTATGGCTACACCTTC; CDR3: CASSPGTVYGYTF; size: .; D: TRBD1; V: TRBV27; J: TRBJ1-2
DNA: TGTGCCAGCAGTTACTCGAGCCGCGAGGGGGGCGAGCGAGGGACGCAGTATTTT; CDR3: CASSYSSREGGERGTQYF; size: .; D: .; V: TRBV6-6; J: TRBJ2-3
DNA: TGTGCCAGCAGCCCCCGGGACAGTCAGTATGAAGCTTTCTTT; CDR3: CASSPRDSQYEAFF; size: .; D: TRBD1; V: TRBV12-3/TRBV12-4; J: TRBJ1-1
DNA: TGTGCCAGCAGCTTTTCAGTCTCCTATAATTCACCCCTCCACTTT; CDR3: CASSFSVSYNSPLHF; size: .; D: .; V: TRBV7-9; J: TRBJ1-6
DNA: TGTGCCAGCAGTTACGGCTCAGGGGGAAGTACAGATACGCAGTATTTT; CDR3: CASSYGSGGSTDTQYF; size: .; D: TRBD1; V: TRBV6-5; J: TRBJ2-3
DNA: TGTGCCGGCAGCTTAGATGCCAGTAGCAATCAGCCCCAGCATTTT; CDR3: CAGSLDASSNQPQHF; size: few; D: .; V: TRBV11-2; J: TRBJ1-5
DNA: TGTGCCTGGAGTGGGCTGGGACAGGGTCAGCCCCAGCATTTT; CDR3: CAWSGLGQGQPQHF; size: few; D: TRBD1; V: TRBV30; J: TRBJ1-5
DNA: TGCGCCAGCAGCAGGCCCACAGATACGCAGTATTTT; CDR3: CASSRPTDTQYF; size: .; D: .; V: TRBV5-1; J: TRBJ2-3
DNA: TGTGCCAGCTCGAGAGTCGACACCTATAATTCACCCCTCCACTTT; CDR3: CASSRVDTYNSPLHF; size: .; D: .; V: TRBV25-1; J: TRBJ1-6
DNA: TGTGCCAGCCATGGGTGGGATACGCAGTATTTT; CDR3: CASHGWDTQYF; size: .; D: .; V: TRBV6-5; J: TRBJ2-3
DNA: TGTGCCAGCAGGTCGGGGAATTCACCCCTCCACTTT; CDR3: CASRSGNSPLHF; size: .; D: .; V: TRBV25-1; J: TRBJ1-6
DNA: TGTGCCAGCAGTTACCCCGAGGTCGATACGCAGTATTTT; CDR3: CASSYPEVDTQYF; size: .; D: .; V: TRBV6-6; J: TRBJ2-3
DNA: TGTGCCAGCAGCTCATCTAGCGGGACCACAGATACGCAGTATTTT; CDR3: CASSSSSGTTDTQYF; size: .; D: TRBD2; V: TRBV7-2; J: TRBJ2-3
DNA: TGTGCCAGCAGTTTGTGGGGAAACGGCAATCAGCCCCAGCATTTT; CDR3: CASSLWGNGNQPQHF; size: .; D: .; V: TRBV12-3/TRBV12-4; J: TRBJ1-5
DNA: TGTGCCAGCAAGCCGGGACAGAGCTATTCACCCCTCCACTTT; CDR3: CASKPGQSYSPLHF; size: .; D: TRBD1; V: TRBV27; J: TRBJ1-6
DNA: TGTGCCAGCATCCTGACAGGGACAAGAAATGGCTACACCTTC; CDR3: CASILTGTRNGYTF; size: few; D: TRBD1; V: TRBV11-2; J: TRBJ1-2